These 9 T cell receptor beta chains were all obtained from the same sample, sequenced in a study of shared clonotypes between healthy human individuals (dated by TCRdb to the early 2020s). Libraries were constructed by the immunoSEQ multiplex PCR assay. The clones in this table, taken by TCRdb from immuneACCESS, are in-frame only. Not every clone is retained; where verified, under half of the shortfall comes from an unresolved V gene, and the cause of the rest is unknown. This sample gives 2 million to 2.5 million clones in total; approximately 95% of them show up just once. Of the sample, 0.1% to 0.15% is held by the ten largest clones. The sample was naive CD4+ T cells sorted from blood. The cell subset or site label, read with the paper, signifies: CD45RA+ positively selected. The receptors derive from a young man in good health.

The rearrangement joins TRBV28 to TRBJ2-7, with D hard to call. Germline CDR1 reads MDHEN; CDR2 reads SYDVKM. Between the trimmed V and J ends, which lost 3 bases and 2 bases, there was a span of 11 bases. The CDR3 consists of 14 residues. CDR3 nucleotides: TGTGCCAGCAGTTTTACGGCCCCTCCCTACGAGCAGTACTTC. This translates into CASSFTAPPYEQYF. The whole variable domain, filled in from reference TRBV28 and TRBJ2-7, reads DVKVTQSSRYLVKRTGEKVFLECVQDMDHENMFWYRQDPGLGLRLIYFSYDVKMKEKGDIPEGYSVSREKKERFSLILESASTNQTSMYLCASSFTAPPYEQYFGPGTRLTVT.

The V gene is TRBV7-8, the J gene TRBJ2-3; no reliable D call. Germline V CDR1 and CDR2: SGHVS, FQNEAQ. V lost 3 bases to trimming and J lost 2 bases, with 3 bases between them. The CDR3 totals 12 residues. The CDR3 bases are TGTGCCAGCAGCTTTTACACAGATACGCAGTATTTT. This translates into CASSFYTDTQYF.

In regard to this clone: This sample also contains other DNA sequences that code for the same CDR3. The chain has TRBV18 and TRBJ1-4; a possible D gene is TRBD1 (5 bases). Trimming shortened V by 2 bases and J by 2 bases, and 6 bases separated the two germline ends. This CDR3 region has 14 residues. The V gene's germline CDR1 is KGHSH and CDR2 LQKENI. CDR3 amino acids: CASSPRQTNEKLFF. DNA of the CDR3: TGTGCCAGCTCACCAAGACAGACTAATGAAAAACTGTTTTTT. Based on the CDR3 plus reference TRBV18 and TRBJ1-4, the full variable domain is NAGVMQNPRHLVRRRGQEARLRCSPMKGHSHVYWYRQLPEEGLKFMVYLQKENIIDESGMPKERFSAEFPKEGPSILRIQQVVRGDSAAYFCASSPRQTNEKLFFGSGTQLSVL.

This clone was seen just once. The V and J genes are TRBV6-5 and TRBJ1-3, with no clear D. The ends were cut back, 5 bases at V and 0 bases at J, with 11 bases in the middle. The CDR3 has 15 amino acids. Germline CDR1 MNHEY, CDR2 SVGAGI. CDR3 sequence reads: CASSGVYRSGNTIYF. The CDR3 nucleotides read TGTGCCAGCAGTGGGGTATACCGCTCTGGAAACACCATATATTTT.

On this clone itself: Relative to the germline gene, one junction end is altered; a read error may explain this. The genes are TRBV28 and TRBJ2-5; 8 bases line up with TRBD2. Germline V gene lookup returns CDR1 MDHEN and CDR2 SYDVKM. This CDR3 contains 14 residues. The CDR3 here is CACSRGGSQETQYF. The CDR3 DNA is TGTGCCTGCAGCCGCGGGGGGTCCCAAGAGACCCAGTACTTC.

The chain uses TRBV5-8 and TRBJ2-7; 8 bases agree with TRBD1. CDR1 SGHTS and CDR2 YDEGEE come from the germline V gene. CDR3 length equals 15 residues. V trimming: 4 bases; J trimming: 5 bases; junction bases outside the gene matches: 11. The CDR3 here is CASSPYGQGFNEQYF. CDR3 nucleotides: TGTGCCAGCAGCCCTTACGGACAGGGTTTTAACGAGCAGTACTTC.

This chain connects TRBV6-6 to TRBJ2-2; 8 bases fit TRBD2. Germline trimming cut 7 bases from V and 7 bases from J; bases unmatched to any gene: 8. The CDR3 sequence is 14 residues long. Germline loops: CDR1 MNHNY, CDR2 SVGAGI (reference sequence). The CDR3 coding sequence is TGTGCCAGCACGACGGGAGGGCCTATCGGGGAGCTGTTTTTT. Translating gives CASTTGGPIGELFF.

The CDR3 sequence is CASTGDNYGYTF. Written as DNA, the CDR3 is TGTGCCAGCACGGGGGATAACTATGGCTACACCTTC. This chain uses TRBV28 with TRBJ1-2; D may be TRBD1 (5 bases). The germline V and J ends were trimmed by 7 bases and 1 base, with 7 bases remaining between them. Looked up from germline, CDR1 is MDHEN and CDR2 is SYDVKM. The length of the CDR3 is 12 residues.

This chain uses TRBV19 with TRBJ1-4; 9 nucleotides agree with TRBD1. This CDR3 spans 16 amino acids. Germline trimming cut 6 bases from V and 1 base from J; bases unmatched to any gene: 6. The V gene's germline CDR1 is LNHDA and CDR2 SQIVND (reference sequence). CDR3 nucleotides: TGTGCCAGTAGAGACAGGGGGATCGGAACTAATGAAAAACTGTTTTTT. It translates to CASRDRGIGTNEKLFF.